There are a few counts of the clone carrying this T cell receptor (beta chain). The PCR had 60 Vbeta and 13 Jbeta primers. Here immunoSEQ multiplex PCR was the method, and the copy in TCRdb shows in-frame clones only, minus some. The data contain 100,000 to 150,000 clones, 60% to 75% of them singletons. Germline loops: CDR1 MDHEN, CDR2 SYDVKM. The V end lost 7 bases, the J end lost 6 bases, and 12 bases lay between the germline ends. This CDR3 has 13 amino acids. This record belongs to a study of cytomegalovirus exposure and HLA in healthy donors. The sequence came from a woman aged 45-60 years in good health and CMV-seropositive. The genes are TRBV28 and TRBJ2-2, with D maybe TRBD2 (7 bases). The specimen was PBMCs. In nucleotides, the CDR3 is TGTGCCAGCACCCTAGGGGGGGCCGGGGAGCTGTTTTTT. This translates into CASTLGGAGELFF. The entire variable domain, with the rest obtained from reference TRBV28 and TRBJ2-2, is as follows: DVKVTQSSRYLVKRTGEKVFLECVQDMDHENMFWYRQDPGLGLRLIYFSYDVKMKEKGDIPEGYSVSREKKERFSLILESASTNQTSMYLCASTLGGAGELFFGEGSRLTVL.